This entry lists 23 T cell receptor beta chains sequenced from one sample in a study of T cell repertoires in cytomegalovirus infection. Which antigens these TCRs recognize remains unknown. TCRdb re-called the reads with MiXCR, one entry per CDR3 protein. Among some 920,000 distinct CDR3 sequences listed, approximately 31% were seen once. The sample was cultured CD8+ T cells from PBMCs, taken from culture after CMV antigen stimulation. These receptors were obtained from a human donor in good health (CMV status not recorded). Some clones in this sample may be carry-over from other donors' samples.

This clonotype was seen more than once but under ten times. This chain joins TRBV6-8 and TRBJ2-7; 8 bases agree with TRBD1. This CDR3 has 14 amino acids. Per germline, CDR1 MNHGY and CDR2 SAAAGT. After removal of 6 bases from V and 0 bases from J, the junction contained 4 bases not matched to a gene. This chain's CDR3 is CASRNQGASYEQYF. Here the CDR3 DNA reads TGTGCCAGCAGGAATCAGGGGGCCTCCTACGAGCAGTACTTC.

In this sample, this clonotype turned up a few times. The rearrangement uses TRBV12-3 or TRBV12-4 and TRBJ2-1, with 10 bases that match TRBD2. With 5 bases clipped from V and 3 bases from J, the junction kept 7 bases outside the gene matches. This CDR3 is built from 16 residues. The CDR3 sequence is CASSVPSGGLYNEQFF. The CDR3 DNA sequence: TGTGCCAGCAGTGTTCCTAGCGGGGGCCTCTACAATGAGCAGTTCTTC.

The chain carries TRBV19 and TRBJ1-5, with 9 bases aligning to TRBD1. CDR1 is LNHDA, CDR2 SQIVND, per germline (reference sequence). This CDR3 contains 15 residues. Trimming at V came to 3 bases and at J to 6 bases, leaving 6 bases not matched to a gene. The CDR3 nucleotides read TGTGCCAGTAGTATCGGACAGGGGCCGACTCAGCCCCAGCATTTT. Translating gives CASSIGQGPTQPQHF.

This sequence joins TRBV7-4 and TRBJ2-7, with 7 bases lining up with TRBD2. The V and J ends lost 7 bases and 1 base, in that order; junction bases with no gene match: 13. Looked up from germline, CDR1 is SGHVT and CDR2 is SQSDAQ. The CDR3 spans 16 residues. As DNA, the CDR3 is TGTGCCAGCACACAGTCCCGCGGGAGCTCTTCCTACGAGCAGTACTTC. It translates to CASTQSRGSSSYEQYF.

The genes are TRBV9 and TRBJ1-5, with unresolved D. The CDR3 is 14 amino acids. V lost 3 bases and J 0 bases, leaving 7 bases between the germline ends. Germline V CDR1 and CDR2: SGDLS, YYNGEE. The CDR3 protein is CASSGGISNQPQHF. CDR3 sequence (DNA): TGTGCCAGCAGCGGCGGGATTAGCAATCAGCCCCAGCATTTT.

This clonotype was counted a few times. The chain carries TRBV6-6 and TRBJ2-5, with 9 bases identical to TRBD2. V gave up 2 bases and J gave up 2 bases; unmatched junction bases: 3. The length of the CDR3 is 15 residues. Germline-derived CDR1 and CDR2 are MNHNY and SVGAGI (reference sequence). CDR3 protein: CASSYPLAGQETQYF. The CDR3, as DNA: TGTGCCAGCAGTTACCCGCTAGCGGGGCAAGAGACCCAGTACTTC.

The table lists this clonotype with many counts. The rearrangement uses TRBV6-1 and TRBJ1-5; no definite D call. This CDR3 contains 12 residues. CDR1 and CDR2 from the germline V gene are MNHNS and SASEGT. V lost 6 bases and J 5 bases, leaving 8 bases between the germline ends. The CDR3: CASSPPDQPQHF. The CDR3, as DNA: TGTGCCAGCAGCCCCCCCGATCAGCCCCAGCATTTT.

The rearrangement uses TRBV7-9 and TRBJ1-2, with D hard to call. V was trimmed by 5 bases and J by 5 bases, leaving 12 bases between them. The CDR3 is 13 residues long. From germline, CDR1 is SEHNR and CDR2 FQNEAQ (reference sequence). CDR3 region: CASSPRTEYGYTF. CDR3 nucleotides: TGTGCCAGCAGCCCCCGGACTGAGTATGGCTACACCTTC.

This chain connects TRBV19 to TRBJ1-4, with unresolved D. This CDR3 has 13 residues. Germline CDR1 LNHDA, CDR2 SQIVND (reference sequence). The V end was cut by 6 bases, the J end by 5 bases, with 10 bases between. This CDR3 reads CASRYKENEKLFF. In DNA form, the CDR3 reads TGTGCCAGTAGGTACAAGGAAAATGAAAAACTGTTTTTT. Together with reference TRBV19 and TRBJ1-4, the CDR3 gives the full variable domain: DGGITQSPKYLFRKEGQNVTLSCEQNLNHDAMYWYRQDPGQGLRLIYYSQIVNDFQKGDIAEGYSVSREKKESFPLTVTSAQKNPTAFYLCASRYKENEKLFFGSGTQLSVL.

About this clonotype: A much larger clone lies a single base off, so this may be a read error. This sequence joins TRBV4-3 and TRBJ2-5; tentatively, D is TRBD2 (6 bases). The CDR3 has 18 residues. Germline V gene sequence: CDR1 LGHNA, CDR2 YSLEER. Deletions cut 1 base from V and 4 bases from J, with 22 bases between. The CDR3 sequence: CASSQGPERELAAETQYF. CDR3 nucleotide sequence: TGCGCCAGCAGCCAAGGGCCTGAAAGGGAACTAGCCGCAGAGACCCAGTACTTC.

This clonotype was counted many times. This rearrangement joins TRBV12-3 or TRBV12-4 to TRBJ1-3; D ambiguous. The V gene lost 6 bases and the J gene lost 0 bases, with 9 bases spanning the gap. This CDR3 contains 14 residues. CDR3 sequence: CASSPLGSGNTIYF. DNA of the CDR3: TGTGCCAGCAGCCCCTTAGGCTCTGGAAACACCATATATTTT.

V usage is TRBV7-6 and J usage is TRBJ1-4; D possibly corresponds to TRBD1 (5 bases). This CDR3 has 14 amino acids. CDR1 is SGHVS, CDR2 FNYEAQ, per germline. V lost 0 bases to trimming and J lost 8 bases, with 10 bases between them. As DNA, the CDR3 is TGTGCCAGCAGCTTAGCGGGACCTCGAGAAAAACTGTTTTTT. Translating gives CASSLAGPREKLFF.

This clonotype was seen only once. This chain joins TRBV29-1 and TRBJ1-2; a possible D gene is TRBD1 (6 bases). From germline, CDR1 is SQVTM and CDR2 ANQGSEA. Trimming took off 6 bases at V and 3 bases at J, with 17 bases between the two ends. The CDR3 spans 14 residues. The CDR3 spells CSVGNGGPDYGYTF. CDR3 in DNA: TGCAGCGTCGGAAACGGGGGCCCGGACTATGGCTACACCTTC.

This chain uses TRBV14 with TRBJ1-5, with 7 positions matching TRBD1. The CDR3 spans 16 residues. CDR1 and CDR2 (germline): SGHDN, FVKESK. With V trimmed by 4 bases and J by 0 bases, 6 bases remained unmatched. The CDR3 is CASSRDRADSNQPQHF. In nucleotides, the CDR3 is TGTGCCAGCAGCCGAGACAGGGCGGATAGCAATCAGCCCCAGCATTTT.

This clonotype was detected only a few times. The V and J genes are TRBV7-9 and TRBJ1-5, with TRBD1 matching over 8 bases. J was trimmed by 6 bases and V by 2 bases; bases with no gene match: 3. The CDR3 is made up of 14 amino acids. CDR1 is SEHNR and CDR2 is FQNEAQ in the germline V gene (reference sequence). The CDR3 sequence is CASSLPGGSQPQHF. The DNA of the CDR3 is TGTGCCAGCAGCTTACCAGGGGGCAGTCAGCCCCAGCATTTT.

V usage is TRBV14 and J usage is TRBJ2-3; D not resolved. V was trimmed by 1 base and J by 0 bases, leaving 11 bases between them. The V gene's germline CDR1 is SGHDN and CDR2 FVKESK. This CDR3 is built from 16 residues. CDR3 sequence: CASSQGGYHSTDTQYF. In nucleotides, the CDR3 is TGTGCCAGCAGCCAAGGAGGATACCACAGCACAGATACGCAGTATTTT.

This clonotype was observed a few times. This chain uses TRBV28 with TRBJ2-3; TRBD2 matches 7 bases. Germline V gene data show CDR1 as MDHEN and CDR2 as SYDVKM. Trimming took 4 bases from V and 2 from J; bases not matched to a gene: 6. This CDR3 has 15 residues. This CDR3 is CASSSRGDLTDTQYF. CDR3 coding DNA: TGTGCCAGCAGTTCTCGGGGGGACCTCACAGATACGCAGTATTTT.

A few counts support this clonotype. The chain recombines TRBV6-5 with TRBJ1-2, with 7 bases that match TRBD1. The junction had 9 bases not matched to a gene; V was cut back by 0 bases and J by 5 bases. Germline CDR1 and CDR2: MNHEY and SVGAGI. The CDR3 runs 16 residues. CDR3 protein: CASSYSSVGQIYGYTF. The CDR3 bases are TGTGCCAGCAGTTACTCGTCGGTGGGACAGATTTATGGCTACACCTTC.

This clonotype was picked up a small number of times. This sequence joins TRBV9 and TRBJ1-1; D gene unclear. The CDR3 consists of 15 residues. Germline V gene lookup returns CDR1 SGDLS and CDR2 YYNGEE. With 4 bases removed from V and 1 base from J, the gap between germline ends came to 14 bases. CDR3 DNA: TGTGCCAGCAGCCCCTCGCCGCGGCAGAACACTGAAGCTTTCTTT. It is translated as CASSPSPRQNTEAFF.

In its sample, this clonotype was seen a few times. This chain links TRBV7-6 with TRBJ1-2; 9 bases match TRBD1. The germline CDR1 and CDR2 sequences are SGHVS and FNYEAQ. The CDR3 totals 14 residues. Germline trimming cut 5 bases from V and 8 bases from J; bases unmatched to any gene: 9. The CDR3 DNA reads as TGTGCCAGCAGCCACCGACAGGGGGTTGACGGCTACACCTTC. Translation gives CASSHRQGVDGYTF.

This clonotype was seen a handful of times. The CDR3 nucleotides are TGTGCCAGTACCCCTGATGAGGGATGGAATCAGCCCCAGCATTTT. It yields the protein CASTPDEGWNQPQHF. V gene TRBV19 combines with J gene TRBJ1-5, with D unresolved. Germline V CDR1 and CDR2: LNHDA, SQIVND (reference sequence). Deletions cut 7 bases from V and 4 bases from J, with 17 bases between. This CDR3 contains 15 residues.

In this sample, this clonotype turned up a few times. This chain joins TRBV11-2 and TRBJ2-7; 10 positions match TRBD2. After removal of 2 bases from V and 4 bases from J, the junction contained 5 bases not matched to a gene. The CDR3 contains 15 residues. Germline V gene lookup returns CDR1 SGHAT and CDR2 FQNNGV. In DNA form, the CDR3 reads TGTGCCAGCAGCTTAACTAGCGGGGACCAATACGAGCAGTACTTC. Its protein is CASSLTSGDQYEQYF.

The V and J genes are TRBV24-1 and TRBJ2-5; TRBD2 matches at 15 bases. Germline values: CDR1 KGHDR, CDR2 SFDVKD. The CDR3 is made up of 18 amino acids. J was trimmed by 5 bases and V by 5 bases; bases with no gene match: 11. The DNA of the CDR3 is TGTGCCACCAGTGCGTGGACTAGCGGGGGGGCCGCTCCGGAGACCCAGTACTTC. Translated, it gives CATSAWTSGGAAPETQYF.